A selection of T cell receptor beta chains follows, all from one sample in a study of response to subunit inactivated influenza vaccine. A single record per CDR3 protein comes from TCRdb applying MiXCR to the RT-PCR reads. The sample holds hundreds of thousands of distinct CDR3 sequences, 10% to 15% seen once. This sample comprised PBMCs from blood, obtained on the day of vaccination. These receptors originate from a man between 45 and 60 years old who received an inactivated influenza vaccine. Each CDR3 is given with its conserved first and last residue. D genes are given only for firm matches. Clone size is stated in some rows and not others, as once, few, many or a class when expanded.

V gene,J gene,D gene,clone size,CDR3 protein,CDR3 DNA
TRBV6-2/TRBV6-3,TRBJ2-7,NA,few,CASSWLDSYEQYF,TGTGCCAGCAGTTGGTTAGACTCCTACGAGCAGTACTTC
TRBV9,TRBJ2-3,NA,many,CASSTGTISTDTQYF,TGTGCCAGCAGCACAGGGACTATATCGACAGATACGCAGTATTTT
TRBV4-1,TRBJ1-6,TRBD1,NA,CASSQRPDRGRGNSPLHF,TGCGCCAGCAGCCAAAGACCCGACAGGGGGCGAGGTAATTCACCCCTCCACTTT
TRBV4-2,TRBJ2-3,NA,few,CASSQVGPFRGGTDTQYF,TGTGCCAGCAGCCAAGTCGGCCCTTTTAGGGGGGGCACAGATACGCAGTATTTT
TRBV19,TRBJ1-5,NA,many,CASSMGARDQHF,TGTGCCAGTAGTATGGGGGCCAGGGACCAGCATTTT
TRBV20-1,TRBJ2-7,TRBD2,few,CSASPLAGDSYEQYF,TGCAGTGCTAGCCCTCTAGCGGGGGACTCCTACGAGCAGTACTTC
TRBV27,TRBJ1-1,NA,few,CASSSPAGQNTEAFF,TGTGCCAGCAGTTCACCAGCGGGACAGAACACTGAAGCTTTCTTT
TRBV12-3/TRBV12-4,TRBJ2-3,NA,NA,CASSYAGPLDADTQYF,TGTGCCAGCAGCTACGCCGGGCCCCTCGATGCAGATACGCAGTATTTT
TRBV4-1,TRBJ2-7,TRBD2,few,CASSQRMAGGPYEQYF,TGCGCCAGCAGTCAAAGGATGGCGGGGGGGCCCTACGAGCAGTACTTC
TRBV10-3,TRBJ2-6,NA,NA,CATGTGHTGANVLTF,TGTGCCACGGGCACAGGGCACACTGGGGCCAACGTCCTGACTTTC